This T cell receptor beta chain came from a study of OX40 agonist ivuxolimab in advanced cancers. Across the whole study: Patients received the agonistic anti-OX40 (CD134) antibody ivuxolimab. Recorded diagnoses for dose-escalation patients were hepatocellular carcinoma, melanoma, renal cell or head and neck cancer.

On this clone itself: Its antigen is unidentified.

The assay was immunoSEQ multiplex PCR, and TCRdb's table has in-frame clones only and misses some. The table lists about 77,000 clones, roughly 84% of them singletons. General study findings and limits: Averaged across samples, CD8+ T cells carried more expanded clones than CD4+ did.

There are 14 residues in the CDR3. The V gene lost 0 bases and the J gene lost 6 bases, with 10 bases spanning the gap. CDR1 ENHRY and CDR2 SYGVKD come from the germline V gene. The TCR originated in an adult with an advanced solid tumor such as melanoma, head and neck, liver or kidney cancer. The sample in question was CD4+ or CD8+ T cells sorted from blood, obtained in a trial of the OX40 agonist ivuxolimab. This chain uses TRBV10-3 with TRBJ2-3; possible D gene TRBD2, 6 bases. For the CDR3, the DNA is TGTGCCATCAGTGAGTCTCGGGGGAGGGATACGCAGTATTTT. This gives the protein CAISESRGRDTQYF.